These 9 T cell receptor beta chains share one sample of origin, sequenced in a study of radiotherapy plus CTLA-4 blockade in lung cancer listed by TCRdb under 2018. Libraries were made using the immunoSEQ multiplex PCR assay. The table comes from immuneACCESS by way of TCRdb, which keeps in-frame sequences with V and J called. Part of the clones is missing from these tables; in studies checked, under half for an unresolved V gene and the rest for unknown reasons. This sample lists some 92,000 clones; 75% to 90% were detected once. The ten largest clones add up to about 3.5% of the sample. The material was peripheral blood, obtained from a patient treated with radiotherapy plus ipilimumab. All receptors derive from a human donor with non-small cell lung cancer who had a partial response to radiotherapy plus ipilimumab.

J is TRBJ1-1 and V is TRBV19, with D tentatively TRBD1 (5 bases). The CDR3 covers 14 residues. The V gene's germline CDR1 is LNHDA and CDR2 SQIVND (reference sequence). V shed 5 bases and J shed 2 bases, with 12 bases lying between them. CDR3 in DNA: TGTGCCAGTAGTCCCCGACAGAGTAACACTGAAGCTTTCTTT. It is translated as CASSPRQSNTEAFF.

The chain joins TRBV28 to TRBJ2-2; possible D gene TRBD1, 5 bases. Trimming left V 5 bases short and J 4 bases short, with 5 bases between. The CDR3 contains 12 residues. The V gene's germline CDR1 is MDHEN and CDR2 SYDVKM. The DNA of the CDR3 is TGTGCCAGCAGTAGGGGCACCGGGGAGCTGTTTTTT. Residues: CASSRGTGELFF.

A word on this clone: Other nucleotide sequences in the sample specify the same CDR3. J is TRBJ2-1 and V is TRBV5-1, with 11 bases that match TRBD2. CDR1 is SGHRS, CDR2 YFSETQ, per germline. With V trimmed by 0 bases and J by 6 bases, 2 bases remained unmatched. The CDR3 is made up of 15 amino acids. For the CDR3, the DNA is TGCGCCAGCAGCTTGGAGCTAGCGGGAGGCAATGAGCAGTTCTTC. Translated, it gives CASSLELAGGNEQFF.

The rearrangement joins TRBV6-6 to TRBJ2-7, with 8 nucleotides matching TRBD2. The CDR3 runs 14 residues. Germline loops: CDR1 MNHNY, CDR2 SVGAGI (reference sequence). The junction had 8 bases not matched to a gene; V was cut back by 5 bases and J by 5 bases. The CDR3 loop reads CASSPSSGSNEQYF. Written as DNA, the CDR3 is TGTGCCAGCAGTCCCTCCAGCGGGAGTAACGAGCAGTACTTC.

CDR3 in DNA: TGTGCCAGCAGCACCGGGACAGGGACCTCTGGGGCCAACGTCCTGACTTTC. Its translation is CASSTGTGTSGANVLTF. The chain employs TRBV7-9 and TRBJ2-6, with 9 bases lining up with TRBD1. CDR1 and CDR2 (germline): SEHNR, FQNEAQ (reference sequence). V dropped 5 bases and J dropped 0; count of bases not matched to a gene: 5. This CDR3 spans 17 amino acids.

The genes are TRBV5-5 and TRBJ2-7, with TRBD2 matching 11 bases. Germline trimming cut 4 bases from V and 3 bases from J; bases unmatched to any gene: 6. This CDR3 has 15 amino acids. The V gene's germline CDR1 is SGHKS and CDR2 YYEKEE (reference sequence). The CDR3, as DNA: TGTGCCAGCAGCGAAGCCGGGACTAGCGGCTACGAGCAGTACTTC. It is translated as CASSEAGTSGYEQYF.

The chain combines TRBV28 with TRBJ1-4; unclear D gene. Trimming cost V 8 bases and J 8 bases, with 24 bases left between them. Germline-derived CDR1 and CDR2 are MDHEN and SYDVKM. CDR3 length equals 16 residues. CDR3 DNA sequence: TGTGCCAGCGGGTCATACGGAGAAGGCCAAAGGGAAAAACTGTTTTTT. Protein sequence: CASGSYGEGQREKLFF.

The table lists this clone with a few counts. This chain connects TRBV19 to TRBJ1-5; tentative D call: TRBD1 (5 bases). The V and J ends lost 3 bases and 5 bases respectively, with 14 bases between them. The V gene's germline CDR1 is LNHDA and CDR2 SQIVND (reference sequence). The CDR3 sequence is 15 residues long. The CDR3 loop reads CASSIGRTRDQPQHF. In DNA, the CDR3 is TGTGCCAGTAGTATCGGCCGGACAAGAGATCAGCCCCAGCATTTT.

The chain carries TRBV6-1 and TRBJ1-5; 8 bases agree with TRBD1. Per germline, CDR1 MNHNS and CDR2 SASEGT. The junction had 7 bases not matched to a gene; V was cut back by 3 bases and J by 6 bases. The CDR3 has 15 residues. CDR3 bases: TGTGCCAGCAGTGATCAAGGGACAGGAGGTCAGCCCCAGCATTTT. Its protein product is CASSDQGTGGQPQHF.